The 5 T cell receptor beta chains given below trace back to one sample, sequenced in a study of T cell repertoires in cytomegalovirus infection. TCRdb recomputed calls from the reads with MiXCR, one row per CDR3 protein. The sample lists 600,000 to 800,000 distinct CDR3 sequences, about 24% occurring once. Input material: CD8+ T cells from PBMCs. The receptors were sampled from a human donor in good health (CMV status not recorded). Some clones in this sample may be carry-over from other donors' samples.

This clonotype was counted between two and nine times. The chain is built from TRBV10-2 and TRBJ2-2, with D tentatively TRBD2 (5 bases). Trimming stripped 0 bases from V and 5 bases from J, with 16 bases between. The CDR3 runs to 17 residues. CDR1 is WSHSY, CDR2 SAAADI, per germline. This chain's CDR3 is CASSESTGVARTGELFF. The CDR3 DNA follows: TGCGCCAGCAGTGAGTCGACTGGGGTAGCGAGGACCGGGGAGCTGTTTTTT.

This clonotype was observed a few times. The genes are TRBV6-6 and TRBJ1-2; 7 nucleotides align to TRBD1. With V trimmed by 1 base and J by 7 bases, 12 bases remained unmatched. Germline assignment: CDR1 MNHNY and CDR2 SVGAGI (reference sequence). The CDR3 has 16 residues. CDR3 in amino acids: CASSYLREGGFGGYTF. CDR3 nucleotides: TGTGCCAGCAGTTACTTGAGAGAAGGGGGCTTTGGTGGCTACACCTTC.

This rearrangement joins TRBV4-2 to TRBJ1-1; weak D call: TRBD1 (5 bases). Trimming pared 3 bases from V and 4 bases from J, leaving 27 bases between. Per germline, CDR1 LGHNA and CDR2 YNFKEQ. This CDR3 is 19 amino acids long. The DNA for the CDR3 is TGTGCCAGCAGCCACAGGGTACGAGTCTGGGAAAGACAAGGCACTGAAGCTTTCTTT. Translated: CASSHRVRVWERQGTEAFF.

The V call is TRBV28, the J call TRBJ2-1; the match to TRBD2 covers 7 bases. The germline gives CDR1 MDHEN, CDR2 SYDVKM. This CDR3 is built from 15 residues. The V and J ends lost 2 bases and 5 bases, in that order; junction bases with no gene match: 6. The DNA for the CDR3 is TGTGCCAGCAGTTTAATGAGACTAGCAGACAATGAGCAGTTCTTC. Its protein is CASSLMRLADNEQFF. The full variable domain, with the rest looked up from reference TRBV28 and TRBJ2-1, is DVKVTQSSRYLVKRTGEKVFLECVQDMDHENMFWYRQDPGLGLRLIYFSYDVKMKEKGDIPEGYSVSREKKERFSLILESASTNQTSMYLCASSLMRLADNEQFFGPGTRLTVL.

The table lists this clonotype with many counts. The chain couples TRBV7-2 to TRBJ2-3, with 10 nucleotides matching TRBD2. The CDR3 is made up of 17 amino acids. Trimming cost V 8 bases and J 0 bases; bases outside gene matches: 11. The V gene's germline CDR1 is SGHTA and CDR2 FQGNSA. CDR3: CASENLAGAPSTDTQYF. The CDR3 DNA sequence: TGTGCCAGCGAGAACCTAGCGGGGGCCCCTAGCACAGATACGCAGTATTTT.